The 15 T cell receptor beta chains presented below share a single source sample, sequenced in a study of blood T cell repertoires in COVID-19. The assay was immunoSEQ multiplex PCR, and TCRdb's table has in-frame clones only and misses some. The sample holds 200,000 to 300,000 clones, approximately 86% seen once. The material sequenced was peripheral blood. Every receptor here comes from a woman aged 60 to 75 with COVID-19, enrolled during active disease.

The chain joins TRBV5-4 to TRBJ2-4, with D tentatively TRBD1 (6 bases). Trimming took 3 bases from V and 7 from J, leaving 14 bases between them. The CDR3 is 14 amino acids. Germline V gene data show CDR1 as SGHNT and CDR2 as YYREEE (reference sequence). Written as DNA, the CDR3 is TGTGCCAGCAGCTCTCAGGGGCGGTGGAACATTCAGTACTTC. This encodes CASSSQGRWNIQYF.

The chain joins TRBV6-1 to TRBJ2-7, with D possibly TRBD1 on 6 matching bases. Germline assignment: CDR1 MNHNS and CDR2 SASEGT. This CDR3 comprises 13 residues. V was pared by 1 base and J by 6 bases, with 10 bases between. CDR3 nucleotide sequence: TGTGCCAGCAGTGAAGTAGGGGGTTTCGAGCAGTACTTC. This encodes CASSEVGGFEQYF.

This clone was detected once. The sample contains more than one DNA sequence encoding this CDR3. The chain combines TRBV7-9 with TRBJ2-7; 14 bases match TRBD2. Germline V CDR1 and CDR2: SEHNR, FQNEAQ (reference sequence). This CDR3 comprises 15 residues. With V trimmed by 6 bases and J by 2 bases, 3 bases remained unmatched. This CDR3 reads CASSRTSGRPYEQYF. DNA for the CDR3: TGTGCCAGCAGTCGGACTAGCGGGAGGCCCTACGAGCAGTACTTC.

The CDR3 region has the DNA TGTGCCAGCAGCCAAGGGGCAGGGATGGGGAACGAGCAGTACTTC. Encoded protein: CASSQGAGMGNEQYF. The V and J genes are TRBV3-1 (or the pseudogene TRBV3-2) and TRBJ2-7; D possibly corresponds to TRBD1 (5 bases). The germline CDR1 and CDR2 sequences are LGHDT and YNNKEL (reference sequence). The CDR3 spans 15 residues. V was shortened by 1 base and J by 5 bases, with 15 bases between the two germline ends.

The chain recombines TRBV5-1 with TRBJ2-1, with 9 bases identical to TRBD2. The CDR3 sequence is 16 residues long. Trimming cost V 0 bases and J 6 bases; bases outside gene matches: 7. CDR1 SGHRS and CDR2 YFSETQ come from the germline V gene. The CDR3 DNA reads TGCGCCAGCAGCTTGGCCGCGCTAGCGGGAATCAATGAGCAGTTCTTC. It encodes CASSLAALAGINEQFF. Combining the CDR3 with reference TRBV5-1 and TRBJ2-1 gives the whole variable domain KAGVTQTPRYLIKTRGQQVTLSCSPISGHRSVSWYQQTPGQGLQFLFEYFSETQRNKGNFPGRFSGRQFSNSRSEMNVSTLELGDSALYLCASSLAALAGINEQFFGPGTRLTVL.

This chain connects TRBV10-1 to TRBJ1-2; no clear D. Per the germline V gene, CDR1 is WNHNN and CDR2 is SYGVQD (reference sequence). The CDR3 runs to 12 residues. Trimming stripped 3 bases from V and 4 bases from J, with 6 bases between. The DNA for the CDR3 is TGCGCCAGCAGTGATGGCCTCTATGGCTACACCTTC. Its translation is CASSDGLYGYTF.

The chain has TRBV28 and TRBJ1-5; tentative D call: TRBD1 (6 bases). This CDR3 is 15 amino acids long. V was trimmed by 7 bases and J by 10 bases, leaving 23 bases between them. CDR1 MDHEN and CDR2 SYDVKM come from the germline V gene. The CDR3 region is CASTRGGAPKSPQHF. In nucleotides, the CDR3 is TGTGCCAGCACCCGTGGGGGGGCTCCCAAATCACCCCAGCATTTT.

The chain recombines TRBV6-5 with TRBJ1-4, with D tentatively TRBD1 (6 bases). Germline CDR1 MNHEY, CDR2 SVGAGI. CDR3 length: 14 residues. The V end was cut by 6 bases, the J end by 8 bases, with 16 bases between. CDR3 protein: CASSRTGLGEKLFF. The CDR3, as DNA: TGTGCCAGCAGCAGAACAGGGCTTGGAGAAAAACTGTTTTTT.

This clone has a handful of counts. V gene TRBV19 combines with J gene TRBJ2-1; the match to TRBD2 covers 9 bases. V lost 1 base and J lost 6; bases outside the gene matches: 1. Germline CDR1 LNHDA, CDR2 SQIVND (reference sequence). The CDR3 spans 14 residues. Here the CDR3 reads CASSIGGRANEQFF. CDR3 coding DNA: TGTGCCAGTAGTATAGGCGGGAGGGCCAATGAGCAGTTCTTC.

This clone was found once. This chain uses TRBV2 with TRBJ2-1; TRBD2 matches 10 bases. Germline V gene data show CDR1 as SNHLY and CDR2 as FYNNEI. The CDR3 has 15 residues. The V and J ends lost 6 bases and 4 bases, in that order; junction bases with no gene match: 6. The CDR3 nucleotides read TGTGCCAGCAGAGAACTAGCGGGAACATACAATGAGCAGTTCTTC. It is translated as CASRELAGTYNEQFF.

In this sample, this clone turned up once. The rearrangement uses TRBV30 and TRBJ2-1, with 7 positions matching TRBD2. Trimming removed 3 bases from V and 7 bases from J; junction bases left unmatched: 3. Germline CDR1 GTSNPN, CDR2 SVGIG (reference sequence). CDR3 length: 12 residues. CDR3 region: CAWSAGVNEQFF. The CDR3, as DNA: TGTGCCTGGAGCGCGGGAGTGAATGAGCAGTTCTTC.

The chain uses TRBV30 and TRBJ1-6; 7 bases line up with TRBD1. Germline V gene sequence: CDR1 GTSNPN, CDR2 SVGIG (reference sequence). The CDR3 contains 14 residues. V was clipped by 4 bases and J by 5 bases; unmatched bases: 5. DNA of the CDR3: TGTGCCTGGACGGGGACAGCGAATAATTCACCCCTCCACTTT. The encoded protein is CAWTGTANNSPLHF.

The V and J genes are TRBV20-1 and TRBJ2-5, with TRBD1 as a possible D gene (5 bases). The ends were cut back, 5 bases at V and 5 bases at J, with 9 bases in the middle. Per the germline V gene, CDR1 is DFQATT and CDR2 is SNEGSKA (reference sequence). This CDR3 is built from 11 residues. As DNA, the CDR3 is TGCAGTGCTCTCAGGGTTGAGACCCAGTACTTC. This gives the protein CSALRVETQYF.

The gene calls are TRBV15 and TRBJ2-1; 7 nucleotides match TRBD2. CDR3 length: 14 residues. J gave up 5 bases and V 2 bases, and 3 bases lay outside the gene matches. CDR1 and CDR2 (germline): LNHNV, YYDKDF (reference sequence). For the CDR3, the DNA is TGTGCCACCAGCAGACTAGCGGAAAACAATGAGCAGTTCTTC. Translating it yields CATSRLAENNEQFF.

The V and J genes are TRBV2 and TRBJ2-7, with 15 positions matching TRBD2. The CDR3 consists of 14 residues. The trim removed 6 bases at V and 6 bases at J, leaving 3 bases unmatched. Germline CDR1 is SNHLY and CDR2 is FYNNEI. The CDR3 loop is CASSGTSGRSEQYF. The CDR3 coding sequence is TGTGCCAGCAGCGGGACTAGCGGGAGGAGCGAGCAGTACTTC.